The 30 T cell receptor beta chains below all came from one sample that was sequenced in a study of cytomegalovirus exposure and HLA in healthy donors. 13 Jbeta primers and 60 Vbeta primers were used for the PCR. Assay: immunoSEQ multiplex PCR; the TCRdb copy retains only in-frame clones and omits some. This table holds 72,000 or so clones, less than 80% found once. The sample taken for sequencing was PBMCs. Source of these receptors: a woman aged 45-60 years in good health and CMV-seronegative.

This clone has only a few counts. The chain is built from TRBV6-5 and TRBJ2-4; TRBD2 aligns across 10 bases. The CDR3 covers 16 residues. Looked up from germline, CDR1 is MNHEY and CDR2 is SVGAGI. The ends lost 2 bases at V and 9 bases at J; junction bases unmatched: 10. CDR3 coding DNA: TGTGCCAGCAGTTACCAACCTAGCGGGGGCTACGCCATTCAGTACTTC. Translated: CASSYQPSGGYAIQYF.

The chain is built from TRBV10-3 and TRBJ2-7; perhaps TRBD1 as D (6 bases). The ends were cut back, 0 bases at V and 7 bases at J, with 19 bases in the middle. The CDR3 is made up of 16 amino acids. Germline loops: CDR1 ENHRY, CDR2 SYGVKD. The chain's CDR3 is CAISESRAGGEEEQYF. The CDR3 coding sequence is TGTGCCATCAGTGAGTCCCGGGCTGGGGGCGAGGAAGAGCAGTACTTC.

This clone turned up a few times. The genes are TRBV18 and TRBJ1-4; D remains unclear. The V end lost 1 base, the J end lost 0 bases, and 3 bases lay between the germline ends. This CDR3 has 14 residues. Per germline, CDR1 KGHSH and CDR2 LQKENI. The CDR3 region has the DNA TGTGCCAGCTCACCACGAGCAACTAATGAAAAACTGTTTTTT. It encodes CASSPRATNEKLFF.

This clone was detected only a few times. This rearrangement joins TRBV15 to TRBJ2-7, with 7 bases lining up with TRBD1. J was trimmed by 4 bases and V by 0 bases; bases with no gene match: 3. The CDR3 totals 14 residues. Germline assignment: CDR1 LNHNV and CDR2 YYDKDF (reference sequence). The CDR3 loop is CATSRDRQGYEQYF. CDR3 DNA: TGTGCCACCAGCAGAGACCGACAGGGATACGAGCAGTACTTC. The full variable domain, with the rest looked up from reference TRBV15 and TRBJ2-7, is DAMVIQNPRYQVTQFGKPVTLSCSQTLNHNVMYWYQQKSSQAPKLLFHYYDKDFNNEADTPDNFQSRRPNTSFCFLDIRSPGLGDTAMYLCATSRDRQGYEQYFGPGTRLTVT.

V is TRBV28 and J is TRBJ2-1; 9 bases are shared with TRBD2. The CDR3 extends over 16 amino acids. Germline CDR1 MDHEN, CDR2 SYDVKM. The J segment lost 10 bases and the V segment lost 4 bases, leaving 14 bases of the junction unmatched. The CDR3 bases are TGTGCCAGCAGTTCTCCGACTAGCGGTAGTTTCGGAGAGCAGTTCTTC. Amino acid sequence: CASSSPTSGSFGEQFF.

CDR3 amino acids: CASGFRLAGEGGELFF. CDR3 DNA sequence: TGTGCTAGTGGTTTTCGGCTAGCGGGAGAGGGCGGGGAGCTGTTTTTT. The rearrangement joins TRBV12-5 to TRBJ2-2; 10 bases agree with TRBD2. The CDR3 is made up of 16 amino acids. The J segment lost 7 bases and the V segment lost 3 bases, leaving 8 bases of the junction unmatched. The germline gives CDR1 LGHNT, CDR2 FRNRAP.

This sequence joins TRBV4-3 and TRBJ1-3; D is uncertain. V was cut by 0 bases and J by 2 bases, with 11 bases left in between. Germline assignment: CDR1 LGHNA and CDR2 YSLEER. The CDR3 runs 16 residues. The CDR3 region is CASSQDRGPPGNTIYF. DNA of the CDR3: TGCGCCAGCAGCCAAGATCGAGGGCCCCCTGGAAACACCATATATTTT.

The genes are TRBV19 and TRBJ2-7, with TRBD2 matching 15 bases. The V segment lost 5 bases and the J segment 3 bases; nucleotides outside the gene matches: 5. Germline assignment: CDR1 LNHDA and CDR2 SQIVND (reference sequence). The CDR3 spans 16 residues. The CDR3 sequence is CASSSWTSGRGYEQYF. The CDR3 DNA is TGTGCCAGTAGTTCATGGACTAGCGGGAGGGGCTACGAGCAGTACTTC.

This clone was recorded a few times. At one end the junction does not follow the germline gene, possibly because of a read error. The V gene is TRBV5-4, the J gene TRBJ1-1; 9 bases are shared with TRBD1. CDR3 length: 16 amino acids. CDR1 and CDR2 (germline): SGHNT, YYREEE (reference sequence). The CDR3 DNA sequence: TGTGCCAGCAGCTTGTACAGGGGGCTAGGGAACGCTGAAGCTTTCTTT. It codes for CASSLYRGLGNAEAFF.

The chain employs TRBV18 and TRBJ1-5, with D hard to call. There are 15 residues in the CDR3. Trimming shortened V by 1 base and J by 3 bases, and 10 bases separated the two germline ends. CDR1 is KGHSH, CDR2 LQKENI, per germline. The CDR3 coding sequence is TGTGCCAGCTCACCACGTAGTAACCTCAATCAGCCCCAGCATTTT. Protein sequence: CASSPRSNLNQPQHF.

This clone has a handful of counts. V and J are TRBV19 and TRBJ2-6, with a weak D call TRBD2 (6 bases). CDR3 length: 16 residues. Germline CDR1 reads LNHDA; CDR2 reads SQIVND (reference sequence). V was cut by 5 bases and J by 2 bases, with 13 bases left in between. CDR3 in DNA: TGTGCCAGTAGTTTAAAAGGAGGGACTGGGGCCAACGTCCTGACTTTC. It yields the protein CASSLKGGTGANVLTF.

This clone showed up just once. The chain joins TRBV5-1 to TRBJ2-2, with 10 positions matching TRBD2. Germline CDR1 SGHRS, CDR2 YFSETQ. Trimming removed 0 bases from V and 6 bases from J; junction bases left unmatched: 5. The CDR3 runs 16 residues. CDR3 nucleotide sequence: TGCGCCAGCAGCTTGGGTCTAGCGGGAGTTGCCGGGGAGCTGTTTTTT. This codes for CASSLGLAGVAGELFF.

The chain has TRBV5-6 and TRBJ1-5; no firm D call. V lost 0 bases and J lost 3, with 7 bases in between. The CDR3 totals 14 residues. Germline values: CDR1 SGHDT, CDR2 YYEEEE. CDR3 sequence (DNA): TGTGCCAGCAGCTTGGGCCAGATCAATCAGCCCCAGCATTTT. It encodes CASSLGQINQPQHF.

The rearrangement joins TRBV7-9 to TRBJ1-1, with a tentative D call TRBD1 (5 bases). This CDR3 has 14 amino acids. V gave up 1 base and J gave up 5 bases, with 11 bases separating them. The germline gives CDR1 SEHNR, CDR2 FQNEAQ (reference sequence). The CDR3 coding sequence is TGTGCCAGCAGCTTAGGATTAGGGGTTACTGAAGCTTTCTTT. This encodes CASSLGLGVTEAFF.

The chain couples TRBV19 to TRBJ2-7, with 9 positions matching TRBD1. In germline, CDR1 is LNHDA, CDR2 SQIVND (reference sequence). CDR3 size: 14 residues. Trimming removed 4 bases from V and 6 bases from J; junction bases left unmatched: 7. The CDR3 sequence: CASSNGMTGGEQYF. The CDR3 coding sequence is TGTGCCAGTAGTAATGGGATGACAGGGGGCGAGCAGTACTTC.

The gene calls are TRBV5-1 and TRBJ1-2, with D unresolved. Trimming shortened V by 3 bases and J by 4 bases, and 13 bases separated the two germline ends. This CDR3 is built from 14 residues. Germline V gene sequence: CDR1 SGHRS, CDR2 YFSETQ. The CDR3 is CASSSYPGSYGYTF. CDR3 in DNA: TGCGCCAGCAGCTCCTACCCGGGGAGCTATGGCTACACCTTC.

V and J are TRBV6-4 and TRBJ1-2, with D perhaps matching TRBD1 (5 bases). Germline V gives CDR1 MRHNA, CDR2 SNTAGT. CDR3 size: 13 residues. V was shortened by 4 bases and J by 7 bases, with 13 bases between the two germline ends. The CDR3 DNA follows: TGTGCCAGCAGTGGCGGGGACCTGGGTGGCTACACCTTC. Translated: CASSGGDLGGYTF.

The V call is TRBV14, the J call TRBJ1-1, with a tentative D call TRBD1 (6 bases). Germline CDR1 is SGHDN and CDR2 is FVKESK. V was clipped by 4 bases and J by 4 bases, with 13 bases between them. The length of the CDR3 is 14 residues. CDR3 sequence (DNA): TGTGCCAGCAGCCGACCACAGGGAAGCACTGAAGCTTTCTTT. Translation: CASSRPQGSTEAFF.

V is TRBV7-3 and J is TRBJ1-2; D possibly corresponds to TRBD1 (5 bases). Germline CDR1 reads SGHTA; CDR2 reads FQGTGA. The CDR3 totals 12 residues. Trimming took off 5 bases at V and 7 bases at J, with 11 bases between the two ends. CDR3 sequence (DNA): TGTGCCAGCAGCCCGACAGATGGTGGCTACACCTTC. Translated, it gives CASSPTDGGYTF.

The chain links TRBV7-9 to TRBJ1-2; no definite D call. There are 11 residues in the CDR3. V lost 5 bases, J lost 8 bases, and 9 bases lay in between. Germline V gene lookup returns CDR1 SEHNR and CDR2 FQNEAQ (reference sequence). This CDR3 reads CASSLDSGYTF. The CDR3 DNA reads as TGTGCCAGCAGCCTGGACTCCGGCTACACCTTC.

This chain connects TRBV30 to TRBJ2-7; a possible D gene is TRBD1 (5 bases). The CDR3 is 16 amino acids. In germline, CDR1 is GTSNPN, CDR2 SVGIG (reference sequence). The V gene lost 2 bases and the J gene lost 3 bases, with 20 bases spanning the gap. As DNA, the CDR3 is TGTGCCTGGAGTCCCCCCCTGACAGCCGTCTTCTACGAGCAGTACTTC. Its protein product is CAWSPPLTAVFYEQYF.

CDR3 nucleotide sequence: TGTGCCAGCAAACCCACAGGGGGCGGGGAAGCTTTCTTT. Translating gives CASKPTGGGEAFF. V and J are TRBV6-5 and TRBJ1-1; 9 nucleotides align to TRBD1. The length of the CDR3 is 13 residues. V was clipped by 7 bases and J by 8 bases; unmatched bases: 8. Germline V gene lookup returns CDR1 MNHEY and CDR2 SVGAGI.

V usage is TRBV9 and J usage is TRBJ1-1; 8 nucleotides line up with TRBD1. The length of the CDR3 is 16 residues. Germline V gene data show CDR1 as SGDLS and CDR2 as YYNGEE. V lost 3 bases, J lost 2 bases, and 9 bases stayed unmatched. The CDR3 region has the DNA TGTGCCAGCAGCGCCCACCCGGGGACAGGAAACACTGAAGCTTTCTTT. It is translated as CASSAHPGTGNTEAFF.

The CDR3 nucleotides read TGCGCCAGCAGCCAAGATTGGGTAGCCGACTATGGCTACACCTTC. This gives the protein CASSQDWVADYGYTF. The chain carries TRBV4-3 and TRBJ1-2; unclear D gene. Per germline, CDR1 LGHNA and CDR2 YSLEER. The CDR3 runs 15 residues. V was clipped by 0 bases and J by 3 bases, with 11 bases between them.

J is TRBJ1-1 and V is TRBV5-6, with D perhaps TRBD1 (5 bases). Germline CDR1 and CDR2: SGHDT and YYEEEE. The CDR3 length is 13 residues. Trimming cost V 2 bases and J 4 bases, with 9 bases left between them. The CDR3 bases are TGTGCCAGCAGCTTAGGGGTACTCACTGAAGCTTTCTTT. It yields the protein CASSLGVLTEAFF.

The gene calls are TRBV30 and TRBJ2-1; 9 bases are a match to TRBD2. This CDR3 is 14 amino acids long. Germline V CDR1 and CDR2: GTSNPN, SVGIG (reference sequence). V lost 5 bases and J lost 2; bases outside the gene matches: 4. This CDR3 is CAWSSGRTYNEQFF. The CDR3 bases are TGTGCCTGGTCCAGCGGGAGGACCTACAATGAGCAGTTCTTC.

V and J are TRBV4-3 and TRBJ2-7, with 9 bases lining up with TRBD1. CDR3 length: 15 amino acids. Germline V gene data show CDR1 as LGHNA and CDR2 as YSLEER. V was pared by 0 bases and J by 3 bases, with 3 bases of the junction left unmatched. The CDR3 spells CASSQDWGQGYEQYF. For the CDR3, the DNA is TGCGCCAGCAGCCAAGATTGGGGACAGGGCTACGAGCAGTACTTC.

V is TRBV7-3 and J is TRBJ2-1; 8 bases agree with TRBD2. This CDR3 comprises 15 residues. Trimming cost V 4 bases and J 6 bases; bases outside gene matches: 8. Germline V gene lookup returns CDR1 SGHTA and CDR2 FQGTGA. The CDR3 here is CASSSGLAPVNEQFF. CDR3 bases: TGTGCCAGCAGCTCCGGACTAGCCCCCGTCAATGAGCAGTTCTTC.

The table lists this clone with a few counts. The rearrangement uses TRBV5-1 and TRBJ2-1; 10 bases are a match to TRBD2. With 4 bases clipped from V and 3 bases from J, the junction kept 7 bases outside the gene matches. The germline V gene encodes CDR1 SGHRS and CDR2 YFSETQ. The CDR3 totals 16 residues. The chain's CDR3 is CASSQKREGFYNEQFF. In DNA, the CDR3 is TGCGCCAGCAGCCAAAAGCGGGAGGGGTTCTACAATGAGCAGTTCTTC.

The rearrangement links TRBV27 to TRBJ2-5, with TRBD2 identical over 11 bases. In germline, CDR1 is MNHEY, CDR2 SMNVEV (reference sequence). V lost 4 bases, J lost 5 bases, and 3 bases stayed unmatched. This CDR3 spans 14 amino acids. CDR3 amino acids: CASSSLAGVETQYF. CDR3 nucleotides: TGTGCCAGCAGTTCACTAGCGGGAGTGGAGACCCAGTACTTC.